This T cell receptor (beta chain) comes out of a study of OX40 agonist ivuxolimab in advanced cancers. Study-wide context: Aged roughly 23 to 79 with a mean of around 60 years, they were around 85% male.

The CDR3 contains 14 residues. Trimming stripped 2 bases from V and 11 bases from J, with 18 bases between. Germline loops: CDR1 ENHRY, CDR2 SYGVKD. This table comes from immunoSEQ multiplex PCR, and its TCRdb copy is limited to in-frame clones, with some not included. The sample shows more than 30,000 clones, less than 90% of them seen only once. The TCR was taken from an adult with an advanced solid tumor such as melanoma, head and neck, liver or kidney cancer. The source material was CD4+ or CD8+ T cells sorted from blood, sampled in a trial of the OX40 agonist ivuxolimab. The chain links TRBV10-3 to TRBJ1-1; D might be TRBD1 (6 bases). The CDR3 loop is CAISERGVKSDAFF. Written as DNA, the CDR3 is TGTGCCATCAGTGAGAGGGGGGTTAAGTCCGACGCTTTCTTT.